The 3 T cell receptor beta chains in this list originate from one sample, sequenced in a study of CD8 T cells in ankylosing spondylitis (dated 2017 in TCRdb). Library preparation employed 5' RACE. TCRdb lists the instrument as Illumina HiSeq 2500. TCRdb ran its own pipeline on the public reads, namely fastp trimming at Q25 and MiXCR clone calling, and kept in-frame beta chains. Each entry merges the rows of one CDR3 protein and shows their most common DNA and genes. Counted in this sample were 200,000 to 250,000 distinct CDR3 sequences; approximately 24% of them appeared once. The top ten hold 5% to 8% of the sample. Source material: blood, either unsorted or a sorted T cell fraction (not recorded which). Receptors were obtained from a male donor with ankylosing spondylitis or in good health (not recorded which).

The chain recombines TRBV20-1 with TRBJ2-1; D may be TRBD2 (6 bases). The CDR3 is 13 residues long. V was cut by 6 bases and J by 0 bases, with 9 bases left in between. Germline-derived CDR1 and CDR2 are DFQATT and SNEGSKA (reference sequence). The CDR3 loop is CSAVADSYNEQFF. In DNA, the CDR3 is TGCAGTGCGGTAGCGGACTCCTACAATGAGCAGTTCTTC.

This clonotype was picked up a small number of times. V is TRBV20-1 and J is TRBJ2-3; TRBD2 aligns across 9 bases. CDR1 and CDR2 (germline): DFQATT, SNEGSKA (reference sequence). The V gene end was trimmed by 6 bases and the J gene end by 5 bases; junction bases not matched to a gene: 18. The CDR3 loop spans 17 amino acids. The CDR3 region is CSAAPGDLAGFRDTQYF. The CDR3 DNA reads TGCAGTGCGGCCCCGGGGGATCTAGCGGGATTTAGAGATACGCAGTATTTT.

The table lists this clonotype with a few counts. This chain connects TRBV10-3 to TRBJ2-7; 13 bases align to TRBD2. This CDR3 is built from 13 residues. After removal of 11 bases from V and 6 bases from J, the junction contained 7 bases not matched to a gene. Per the germline V gene, CDR1 is ENHRY and CDR2 is SYGVKD. CDR3 DNA sequence: TGTGCCGGGAGTGGGACTAGCGGGACCGAGCAGTACTTC. Translating gives CAGSGTSGTEQYF.